What follows describes a single T cell receptor beta chain. The antigen remains unidentified. The CDR3 spans 15 residues. The germline V gene encodes CDR1 SEHNR and CDR2 FQNEAQ (reference sequence). Trimming removed 5 bases from V and 2 bases from J; junction bases left unmatched: 3. The data stem from a study of cytomegalovirus exposure and HLA in healthy donors. Across the study: The use of the same platform for the 95 to 150 validation repertoires and the 550 to 850 first-cohort repertoires was reported by a later analysis. Study-wide results and limits: In a later analysis, first-cohort TCR clusters were found to tend to co-occur in the roughly 120 validation repertoires. Among TCR sequences, most were rare, though some public TCRs appeared in many donors.

The data were produced by immunoSEQ multiplex PCR, yet TCRdb's version contains in-frame clones alone and is incomplete. In the table there are about 98,000 clones, roughly 89% of which are singletons. These donors were members of the approximately 110-subject validation cohort, a group separate from the roughly 670-subject first cohort. The sequence came from a woman under 40 in good health and CMV-seronegative. Material: PBMCs. This chain uses TRBV7-9 with TRBJ2-6, with 7 nucleotides matching TRBD1. The CDR3 reads CASSGDRAGANVLTF. In DNA, the CDR3 is TGTGCCAGCAGCGGAGACAGGGCTGGGGCCAACGTCCTGACTTTC.